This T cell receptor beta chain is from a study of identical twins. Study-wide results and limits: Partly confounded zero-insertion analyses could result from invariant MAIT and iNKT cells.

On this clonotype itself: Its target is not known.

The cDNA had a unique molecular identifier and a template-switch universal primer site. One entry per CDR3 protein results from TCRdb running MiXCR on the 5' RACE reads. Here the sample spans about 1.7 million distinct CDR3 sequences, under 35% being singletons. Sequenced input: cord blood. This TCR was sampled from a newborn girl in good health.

The CDR3 nucleotides are TGTGCCAGCAGATACCGGGACAGGGGGGCATATGGCTACACCTTC. It encodes CASRYRDRGAYGYTF. The chain couples TRBV5-4 to TRBJ1-2, with TRBD1 matching over 11 bases. V lost 5 bases, J lost 5 bases, and 8 bases stayed unmatched. From germline, CDR1 is SGHNT and CDR2 YYREEE (reference sequence). The CDR3 sequence is 15 residues long.